One and the same sample provided the 23 T cell receptor beta chains below, sequenced in a study of naive and memory T cell subsets. Both TRBC1 and TRBC2 were covered by a beta constant-region primer of two equimolar oligonucleotides. Ligated cDNA was amplified by four rounds of PCR with nested alpha and beta constant-region primers and SP2. MiXCR, run by TCRdb on the UMI-ligation and nested PCR reads, gives a single entry per CDR3 protein. The table lists over 130,000 distinct CDR3 sequences, approximately 20% of them singletons. Study conclusions and caveats: A few larger clonotypes appeared in naive repertoires, especially CD8, possibly memory cells re-expressing CD45RA.

Their cognate antigens are unknown. Sequencing input: naive CD8+ T cells from blood. The origin of the receptors is a human donor in good health.

This chain uses TRBV29-1 with TRBJ2-2; D gene unclear. The CDR3 extends over 13 amino acids. Germline CDR1 SQVTM, CDR2 ANQGSEA. V was clipped by 2 bases and J by 0 bases, with 4 bases between them. The CDR3 here is CSVEITNTGELFF. The CDR3 nucleotides are TGCAGCGTTGAAATCACGAACACCGGGGAGCTGTTTTTT.

The rearrangement links TRBV29-1 to TRBJ2-7; D perhaps matches TRBD1 (6 bases). This CDR3 contains 11 residues. V was trimmed by 5 bases and J by 4 bases, leaving 9 bases between them. Germline CDR1 is SQVTM and CDR2 is ANQGSEA. CDR3 nucleotides: TGCAGCGTTTCCAGGGGTTACGAGCAGTACTTC. Translation gives CSVSRGYEQYF.

This chain links TRBV28 with TRBJ1-1; TRBD1 matches at 7 bases. CDR3 size: 14 residues. CDR1 and CDR2 (germline): MDHEN, SYDVKM. The trim removed 3 bases at V and 4 bases at J, leaving 5 bases unmatched. The chain's CDR3 is CASSFDRVATEAFF. CDR3 nucleotides: TGTGCCAGCAGTTTTGACAGGGTTGCCACTGAAGCTTTCTTT.

J is TRBJ2-5 and V is TRBV7-8, with TRBD2 identical over 7 bases. CDR1 and CDR2 from the germline V gene are SGHVS and FQNEAQ. The length of the CDR3 is 16 residues. V shed 5 bases and J 5 bases; nucleotides not matched to a gene: 14. The CDR3, as DNA: TGTGCCAGCAGCCCAGTTCGTGGACTAGAAGTCGAGACCCAGTACTTC. Its protein product is CASSPVRGLEVETQYF.

The chain couples TRBV12-3 or TRBV12-4 to TRBJ2-5; 8 nucleotides agree with TRBD2. This CDR3 region has 14 residues. Trimming removed 5 bases from V and 4 bases from J; junction bases left unmatched: 6. CDR3 sequence reads: CASSPAGARETQYF. CDR3 DNA sequence: TGTGCCAGCAGTCCAGCGGGAGCAAGAGAGACCCAGTACTTC.

The V call is TRBV30, the J call TRBJ2-3, with 7 bases matching TRBD2. From germline, CDR1 is GTSNPN and CDR2 SVGIG (reference sequence). V gave up 0 bases and J gave up 0 bases; unmatched junction bases: 6. This CDR3 contains 16 residues. In DNA form, the CDR3 reads TGTGCCTGGAGTGTGTTACTAGCGCTTAGCACAGATACGCAGTATTTT. This encodes CAWSVLLALSTDTQYF. Drawing the rest from reference TRBV30 and TRBJ2-3, the complete variable domain is SQTIHQWPATLVQPVGSPLSLECTVEGTSNPNLYWYRQAAGRGLQLLFYSVGIGQISSEVPQNLSASRPQDRQFILSSKKLLLSDSGFYLCAWSVLLALSTDTQYFGPGTRLTVL.

This clonotype has only a few counts. The V gene is TRBV15, the J gene TRBJ1-5, with 8 bases fitting TRBD1. Germline CDR1 is LNHNV and CDR2 is YYDKDF (reference sequence). J was trimmed by 7 bases and V by 8 bases; bases with no gene match: 4. CDR3 length: 12 amino acids. The CDR3 spells CATSDREQPQHF. The CDR3 region has the DNA TGTGCCACCTCGGACAGGGAACAGCCCCAGCATTTT.

The chain has TRBV7-8 and TRBJ2-3; 10 nucleotides line up with TRBD1. Germline V gene data show CDR1 as SGHVS and CDR2 as FQNEAQ. The CDR3 sequence is 16 residues long. V shed 5 bases and J 4 bases; nucleotides not matched to a gene: 9. DNA of the CDR3: TGTGCCAGCAGCCCCCCGACAGGGGGCTATGCAGATACGCAGTATTTT. Amino acid sequence: CASSPPTGGYADTQYF.

This clonotype was recorded only once. The genes are TRBV20-1 and TRBJ2-2; 10 nucleotides match TRBD2. Germline CDR1 and CDR2: DFQATT and SNEGSKA (reference sequence). After removal of 2 bases from V and 1 base from J, the junction contained 4 bases not matched to a gene. The CDR3 is 16 amino acids. The CDR3 DNA sequence: TGCAGTGCTAGATCAACTAGCGGGGTGAACACCGGGGAGCTGTTTTTT. Residues: CSARSTSGVNTGELFF.

This rearrangement joins TRBV13 to TRBJ2-3; D ambiguous. The V gene's germline CDR1 is PRHDT and CDR2 FYEKMQ (reference sequence). The CDR3 is 15 residues long. Trimming left V 5 bases short and J 6 bases short, with 18 bases between. CDR3 loop: CASSATPTEADTQYF. The CDR3 DNA sequence: TGTGCCAGCAGCGCAACCCCGACTGAGGCCGATACGCAGTATTTT. Combining the CDR3 with reference TRBV13 and TRBJ2-3 gives the whole variable domain AAGVIQSPRHLIKEKRETATLKCYPIPRHDTVYWYQQGPGQDPQFLISFYEKMQSDKGSIPDRFSAQQFSDYHSELNMSSLELGDSALYFCASSATPTEADTQYFGPGTRLTVL.

The chain combines TRBV7-9 with TRBJ2-5; tentative D call: TRBD1 (6 bases). V lost 7 bases and J lost 0, with 9 bases in between. The CDR3 extends over 13 amino acids. Germline assignment: CDR1 SEHNR and CDR2 FQNEAQ (reference sequence). CDR3 loop: CASMGTYQETQYF. In DNA form, the CDR3 reads TGTGCCAGCATGGGGACATACCAAGAGACCCAGTACTTC.

The sample holds many counts of this clonotype. This chain links TRBV29-1 with TRBJ2-1, with 14 positions matching TRBD2. From germline, CDR1 is SQVTM and CDR2 ANQGSEA. The junction had 9 bases not matched to a gene; V was cut back by 1 base and J by 4 bases. The CDR3 has 18 residues. The CDR3 DNA sequence: TGCAGCGTTGAAGGGACTAGCGGGAGGACCATCATTTACAATGAGCAGTTCTTC. It is translated as CSVEGTSGRTIIYNEQFF.

V gene TRBV28 combines with J gene TRBJ2-5; TRBD2 aligns across 7 bases. Germline assignment: CDR1 MDHEN and CDR2 SYDVKM. After removal of 6 bases from V and 4 bases from J, the junction contained 5 bases not matched to a gene. The CDR3 totals 13 residues. CDR3: CASRPWGGETQYF. Here the CDR3 DNA reads TGTGCCAGCAGGCCTTGGGGGGGAGAGACCCAGTACTTC. The full variable domain, completed using reference TRBV28 and TRBJ2-5, is DVKVTQSSRYLVKRTGEKVFLECVQDMDHENMFWYRQDPGLGLRLIYFSYDVKMKEKGDIPEGYSVSREKKERFSLILESASTNQTSMYLCASRPWGGETQYFGPGTRLLVL.

The rearrangement joins TRBV19 to TRBJ2-1, with D possibly being TRBD2 (5 bases). Germline loops: CDR1 LNHDA, CDR2 SQIVND (reference sequence). The CDR3 runs 14 residues. V gave up 5 bases and J gave up 7 bases, with 15 bases separating them. CDR3 in DNA: TGTGCCAGTAGTCTAGCCTGGCCTGGGAATGAGCAGTTCTTC. Protein product: CASSLAWPGNEQFF. The full variable domain, completed using reference TRBV19 and TRBJ2-1, is DGGITQSPKYLFRKEGQNVTLSCEQNLNHDAMYWYRQDPGQGLRLIYYSQIVNDFQKGDIAEGYSVSREKKESFPLTVTSAQKNPTAFYLCASSLAWPGNEQFFGPGTRLTVL.

With regard to this clonotype: Since a much larger clone is just one base distant, this may be a read error. The V gene is TRBV7-9, the J gene TRBJ2-1, with D unclear. The CDR3 has 16 amino acids. V was clipped by 5 bases and J by 7 bases, with 21 bases between them. CDR1 SEHNR and CDR2 FQNEAQ come from the germline V gene (reference sequence). CDR3 residues: CASSPTAPGAENEQFF. The CDR3 bases are TGTGCCAGCAGCCCCACTGCCCCAGGCGCTGAGAATGAGCAGTTCTTC.

This clonotype was observed a handful of times. The chain has TRBV9 and TRBJ1-5, with D unclear. The germline CDR1 and CDR2 sequences are SGDLS and YYNGEE. Trimming cost V 3 bases and J 4 bases, with 8 bases left between them. This CDR3 contains 13 residues. CDR3 bases: TGTGCCAGCAGCGCCGGCTCGAATCAGCCCCAGCATTTT. It encodes CASSAGSNQPQHF.

This clonotype was found a few times. The chain is built from TRBV20-1 and TRBJ2-1; D is ambiguous. V was shortened by 6 bases and J by 5 bases, with 14 bases between the two germline ends. The germline CDR1 and CDR2 sequences are DFQATT and SNEGSKA (reference sequence). The CDR3 contains 13 residues. The CDR3 DNA sequence: TGCAGTGCCCCGGCGGCTGGAGACAATGAGCAGTTCTTC. It encodes CSAPAAGDNEQFF.

This clonotype was observed a handful of times. The rearrangement links TRBV20-1 to TRBJ1-4, with D hard to call. V lost 0 bases to trimming and J lost 7 bases, with 12 bases between them. The CDR3 runs 14 residues. CDR1 DFQATT and CDR2 SNEGSKA come from the germline V gene (reference sequence). The CDR3 DNA sequence: TGCAGTGCTAGAGATATCTGGGAGGGTGAAAAACTGTTTTTT. Protein: CSARDIWEGEKLFF.

The chain is built from TRBV12-5 and TRBJ1-1; D remains ambiguous. V lost 3 bases and J 4 bases, leaving 15 bases between the germline ends. Germline CDR1 reads LGHNT; CDR2 reads FRNRAP. CDR3 length: 15 amino acids. The CDR3 nucleotides are TGTGCTAGTGGTTTCTTGAGTCTAGAGGGCACTGAAGCTTTCTTT. Amino acids: CASGFLSLEGTEAFF.

The V and J genes are TRBV4-1 and TRBJ2-1; TRBD2 aligns across 8 bases. V was pared by 3 bases and J by 7 bases, with 11 bases of the junction left unmatched. This CDR3 has 16 amino acids. Germline CDR1 and CDR2: MGHRA and YSYEKL. The CDR3 loop is CASSHSSGLDRNEQFF. In DNA form, the CDR3 reads TGCGCCAGCAGCCACTCTAGCGGGCTGGATCGGAATGAGCAGTTCTTC.

This chain uses TRBV7-3 with TRBJ2-2; TRBD2 agrees at 9 bases. The CDR3 spans 20 residues. Germline loops: CDR1 SGHTA, CDR2 FQGTGA. V lost 5 bases to trimming and J lost 4 bases; unmatched junction nucleotides: 20. CDR3 sequence: CASSRQEIGIAGAFTGELFF. The CDR3 bases are TGTGCCAGCAGCCGACAGGAGATCGGAATAGCGGGAGCTTTCACCGGGGAGCTGTTTTTT.

As for this clonotype: A read error may explain this, as a much larger clone is one base away. The V and J genes are TRBV20-1 and TRBJ2-7; 8 bases are a match to TRBD2. CDR3 size: 13 residues. Germline-derived CDR1 and CDR2 are DFQATT and SNEGSKA (reference sequence). CDR3 DNA sequence: TGCAGTGCTGCGGGAGGCAGCTCCTACGAGCGGTACTTC. It yields the protein CSAAGGSSYERYF.

This clonotype was found a few times. The gene calls are TRBV28 and TRBJ1-5; 7 nucleotides agree with TRBD1. The CDR3 length is 15 residues. With 5 bases clipped from V and 6 bases from J, the junction kept 10 bases outside the gene matches. The germline V gene encodes CDR1 MDHEN and CDR2 SYDVKM. Here the CDR3 DNA reads TGTGCCAGCAGTACTCGACAGGGTGTAGGTCAGCCCCAGCATTTT. Its translation: CASSTRQGVGQPQHF.